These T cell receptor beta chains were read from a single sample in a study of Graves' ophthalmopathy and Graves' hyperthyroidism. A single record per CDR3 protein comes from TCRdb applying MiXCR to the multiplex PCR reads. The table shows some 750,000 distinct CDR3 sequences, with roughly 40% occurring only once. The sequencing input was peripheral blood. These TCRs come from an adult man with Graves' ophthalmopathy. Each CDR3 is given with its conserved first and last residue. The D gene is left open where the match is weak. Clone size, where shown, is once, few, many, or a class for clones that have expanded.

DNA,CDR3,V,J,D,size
TGTGCCAGTAGTATAGATCTGGGCGGGTGGGGTCAGCCCCAGCATTTT,CASSIDLGGWGQPQHF,TRBV19,TRBJ1-5,.,few
TGTGCCTCAGGGACAGGGCGACTAGAAGCTTTCTTT,CASGTGRLEAFF,TRBV19,TRBJ1-1,TRBD1,.
TGTGCCAGCAGCTTATTCGGGGAAGGGAACTACGAGCAGTACTTC,CASSLFGEGNYEQYF,TRBV7-2,TRBJ2-7,.,few
TGTGCCAGCAGCTTCCCTCCGGGACAGGGCCACGAGCAGTACTTC,CASSFPPGQGHEQYF,TRBV7-6,TRBJ2-7,TRBD1,many
TGTGCCATCAACGAACAGGGCTGGAAACTGTTTTTT,CAINEQGWKLFF,TRBV10-3,TRBJ1-4,.,once
TGTGCCAGCAGCTTGGTTGACAGAATACAAGAGACCCAGTACTTC,CASSLVDRIQETQYF,TRBV5-6,TRBJ2-5,.,.
TGTGCCAGCAGAAAGGGCCCCGGGGAGCTGTTTTTT,CASRKGPGELFF,TRBV7-9,TRBJ2-2,.,few
TGTGCCAGCAGCTCCGACAGGGTACCCCAGATTAGCAATCAGCCCCAGCATTTT,CASSSDRVPQISNQPQHF,TRBV7-2,TRBJ1-5,TRBD1,.
TGCAGTGCTAGAGTCGTAAGGGGGCCGAGTGGCTACACCTTC,CSARVVRGPSGYTF,TRBV20-1,TRBJ1-2,TRBD1,few
TGTGCCAGCAGCTTGTCCCCCAGGTCCTACGTCGGCTACACCTTC,CASSLSPRSYVGYTF,TRBV7-9,TRBJ1-2,.,.
TGCGCCAGCAGCGACTTGAGGGTAAGGGGCATCTCCTACGAGCAGTACTTC,CASSDLRVRGISYEQYF,TRBV4-3,TRBJ2-7,.,.
TGTGCCAGCAGCCTGAGGACCACTAACTATGGCTACACCTTC,CASSLRTTNYGYTF,TRBV2,TRBJ1-2,.,many
TGTGCCAGCAGTGACCGACAGGGTGCAAGCAATCAGCCCCAGCATTTT,CASSDRQGASNQPQHF,TRBV10-3,TRBJ1-5,TRBD1,.
TGCAGTGCCCAGGACGGACCCTACGAGCAGTACTTC,CSAQDGPYEQYF,TRBV20-1,TRBJ2-7,.,few
TGTGCCAGCAGTGGGACTAGCGGGGGACGGGCCCCAGAGACCCAGTACTTC,CASSGTSGGRAPETQYF,TRBV25-1,TRBJ2-5,TRBD2,few
TGTGCCAGCAGCTCACCGGGACAGTCATACCAAGAGACCCAGTACTTC,CASSSPGQSYQETQYF,TRBV7-9,TRBJ2-5,TRBD1,.
TGTGCCAGCAGCCTTGGATCGACCAGGACCCCTAATGAAAAACTGTTTTTT,CASSLGSTRTPNEKLFF,TRBV14,TRBJ1-4,.,few
TGTGCCAGCAGAGCGTCAGGGGGCTCTAACTATGGCTACACCTTC,CASRASGGSNYGYTF,TRBV14,TRBJ1-2,TRBD1,many
TGTGCCATCAGTGCTTCCGGACAGGGGTCTAACTATGGCTACACCTTC,CAISASGQGSNYGYTF,TRBV10-3,TRBJ1-2,TRBD1,many
TGTGCCAGCAGCTCTACCGCAGGGGGCGGCCCTGAAGCTTTCTTT,CASSSTAGGGPEAFF,TRBV7-6,TRBJ1-1,TRBD1,many
TGTGCCAGCAGCTACCGGACAGGGGGGAACAATCAGCCCCAGCATTTT,CASSYRTGGNNQPQHF,TRBV7-8,TRBJ1-5,TRBD1,few
TGTGCCAGCAGTGGGGGAATAAGGGAAAGTGTGGAAGGCTACACCTTC,CASSGGIRESVEGYTF,TRBV2,TRBJ1-2,.,.
TGTGCCAGCAGCTTGACAGGGGGTTGGGAGACCCAGTACTTC,CASSLTGGWETQYF,TRBV7-2,TRBJ2-5,TRBD1,.
TGTGCCAGCAGCTTAGAATCGCTAGCGGGAGGAACAGATACGCAGTATTTT,CASSLESLAGGTDTQYF,TRBV7-9,TRBJ2-3,TRBD2,.
TGTGCCAGCAGCTTGGGACAGGTCCGACAAGAGACCCAGTACTTC,CASSLGQVRQETQYF,TRBV7-2,TRBJ2-5,TRBD1,few
TGTGCCAGCAGCTTAGTGGACCACTATGGCTACACCTTC,CASSLVDHYGYTF,TRBV7-9,TRBJ1-2,.,few
TGCAGTGCTCCGAACCCCTCTGGAAACGCCATATATTTT,CSAPNPSGNAIYF,TRBV20-1,TRBJ1-3,.,.
TGTGCCAGCGAGTCAAGGGGGACTACACACTACGAGCAGTACTTC,CASESRGTTHYEQYF,TRBV25-1,TRBJ2-7,.,few
TGCAGTGCTAGAGGTCCTGGGACCGGAGGGAATTCACCCCTCCACTTT,CSARGPGTGGNSPLHF,TRBV20-1,TRBJ1-6,.,.
TGTGCCACCAGCATATACAGGGGGCGCGGGGAGAGTGAAGCTTTCTTT,CATSIYRGRGESEAFF,TRBV15,TRBJ1-1,TRBD1,.
TGTGCCAGTAGTCCACAGGGACAGCGGTCCTACGAGCAGTACTTC,CASSPQGQRSYEQYF,TRBV19,TRBJ2-7,TRBD1,few
TGCGCCAGCAGTGAGTCTCCCGCGGGGATAAGTGCCTCTGGAAACACCATATATTTT,CASSESPAGISASGNTIYF,TRBV10-2,TRBJ1-3,.,.
TGTGCCAGCAAGGGGGAGGGGGGTATTAATGAAAAACTGTTTTTT,CASKGEGGINEKLFF,TRBV2,TRBJ1-4,.,.
TGTGCCAGCACCGGGCAGGGGGGTCAGCCTGGGTACGAGCAGTACTTC,CASTGQGGQPGYEQYF,TRBV19,TRBJ2-7,.,.
TGCGCCAGCAGCAACGACAGGGTTGGGTCCTACGAGCAGTACTTC,CASSNDRVGSYEQYF,TRBV5-1,TRBJ2-7,TRBD1,many
TGTGCCAGTAGTATTACGACGCGGCGTCAGTCCGGGGAGCTGTTTTTT,CASSITTRRQSGELFF,TRBV19,TRBJ2-2,.,many
TGTGCCTCCCAGGCGGGACAGGGGAACACTGAAGCTTTCTTT,CASQAGQGNTEAFF,TRBV10-3,TRBJ1-1,TRBD1,.
TGTGCCAGCAGCTTCAGCTCCCGGGACTATGGCTACACCTTC,CASSFSSRDYGYTF,TRBV7-9,TRBJ1-2,.,many
TGCAGTGCTAGAGCCGTGGCTAGCGGGAGGGCCTTTAACTACGAGCAGTACTTC,CSARAVASGRAFNYEQYF,TRBV20-1,TRBJ2-7,TRBD2,many
TGTGCCAGCGCATGGGATTCAGACGAGCAGTACTTC,CASAWDSDEQYF,TRBV2,TRBJ2-7,.,many
TGTGCCATCAGGGGGCTCGGTTCTGGAAACACCATATATTTT,CAIRGLGSGNTIYF,TRBV10-3,TRBJ1-3,.,many
TGTGCCAGCAGCTCTAGCGGGGGCCCAAAGTTCTTC,CASSSSGGPKFF,TRBV7-9,TRBJ2-5,TRBD2,.
TGTGCCAGCATCCTGCGGGGGCAGCCCCAGCATTTT,CASILRGQPQHF,TRBV12-3/TRBV12-4,TRBJ1-5,.,.
TGTGCCAGCAGTTTCACAGGGGCGGGCCAGCCCCAGCATTTT,CASSFTGAGQPQHF,TRBV12-3/TRBV12-4,TRBJ1-5,TRBD1,few
TGTGCCAGCAGCCGAGTTAACTATGGCTACACCTTC,CASSRVNYGYTF,TRBV7-2,TRBJ1-2,.,.
TGTGCCAGCAGCTTAGTGAGCGGGGCGGCCTACGAGCAGTACTTC,CASSLVSGAAYEQYF,TRBV7-2,TRBJ2-7,TRBD2,many
TGTGCTAGTGGCCTTGGAGTAGGGGGCGCAGGGTATGGCTACACCTTC,CASGLGVGGAGYGYTF,TRBV12-5,TRBJ1-2,TRBD1,few
TGTGCCAGCAGTTCCTTAAACAGGGGCGGCTACACCTTC,CASSSLNRGGYTF,TRBV24-1,TRBJ1-2,TRBD1,.
TGTGCCAGTAGTATGACAGTTAACTATGGCTACACCTTC,CASSMTVNYGYTF,TRBV19,TRBJ1-2,.,many
TGTGCCATCAGTGAGGGACAGGGGATCTATGGCTACACCTTC,CAISEGQGIYGYTF,TRBV10-3,TRBJ1-2,TRBD1,many
TGCAGTGCTAGACCGGACAGGTATAGCAATCAGCCCCAGCATTTT,CSARPDRYSNQPQHF,TRBV20-1,TRBJ1-5,TRBD1,few
TGTGCCTGGAGTAAGGGTGACGCCTACGAGCAGTACTTC,CAWSKGDAYEQYF,TRBV7-2,TRBJ2-7,.,.
TGCGCCAGCAGCTTGGTACAGGGGGCGCTTGGCTACACCTTC,CASSLVQGALGYTF,TRBV5-1,TRBJ1-2,TRBD1,.
TGTGCCAGCAGGACCGCCCCGGGAATCGGTAATTCACCCCTCCACTTT,CASRTAPGIGNSPLHF,TRBV25-1,TRBJ1-6,.,few
TGTGCCAGCAGTTCACGCTCCGGGACCTCCGGGGGCTACACCTTC,CASSSRSGTSGGYTF,TRBV2,TRBJ1-2,.,few